A selection of T cell receptor beta chains follows, all from one sample in a study of OX40 agonist ivuxolimab in advanced cancers. Generated by immunoSEQ multiplex PCR, the TCRdb table keeps only in-frame clones and is missing some. Altogether approximately 89,000 clones are present, approximately 90% being singletons, with the ten largest covering 0.4% to 0.65%. The starting material was CD4+ or CD8+ T cells sorted from blood, obtained in a trial of the OX40 agonist ivuxolimab. The receptors come from an adult with an advanced solid tumor such as melanoma, head and neck, liver or kidney cancer. CDR3s include the opening cysteine and the closing phenylalanine or tryptophan. A D gene is named only where the DNA matches it firmly. Clone size is stated in some rows and not others, as once, few, many or a class when expanded.

V: TRBV7-9
size: .
D: .
J: TRBJ1-3
DNA: TGTGCCAGCAGCCGAGATTCAGACTGGCCCATATATTTT
CDR3: CASSRDSDWPIYF

V: TRBV29-1
size: .
D: .
J: TRBJ1-1
DNA: TGCAGCGTTTCCGACACTGGAACTGAAGCTTTCTTT
CDR3: CSVSDTGTEAFF

V: TRBV27
size: .
D: .
J: TRBJ2-5
DNA: TGTGCCAGCAGTTTAAACAGGGAAGAGACCCAGTACTTC
CDR3: CASSLNREETQYF

V: TRBV7-3
size: .
D: TRBD1
J: TRBJ2-1
DNA: TGTGCCAGCAGCCCAAACAGGGGAGTTAATGAGCAGTTCTTC
CDR3: CASSPNRGVNEQFF

V: TRBV7-9
size: .
D: .
J: TRBJ1-2
DNA: TGTGCCAGCAGCTTAGATTCCGCAGGGGTCGGCTATGGCTACACCTTC
CDR3: CASSLDSAGVGYGYTF

V: TRBV6-1
size: .
D: .
J: TRBJ1-2
DNA: TGTGCCAGCAGTGAAGGGGGGGGCGGCTATGGCTACACCTTC
CDR3: CASSEGGGGYGYTF

V: TRBV27
size: .
D: .
J: TRBJ1-5
DNA: TGTGCCAGCAGTTCGGACCTAGGACAGCCCCAGCATTTT
CDR3: CASSSDLGQPQHF

V: TRBV5-1
size: .
D: .
J: TRBJ1-1
DNA: TGCGCCAGCAGCCCAGGCCCATGGCCCATGAACACTGAAGCTTTCTTT
CDR3: CASSPGPWPMNTEAFF

V: TRBV9
size: once
D: .
J: TRBJ2-5
DNA: TGTGCCAGCAGCGTAGGAGGCTCAGAGACCCAGTACTTC
CDR3: CASSVGGSETQYF

V: TRBV5-1
size: .
D: .
J: TRBJ1-2
DNA: TGCGCCAGCAGCTTGGACTGGGATGGCTACACCTTC
CDR3: CASSLDWDGYTF

V: TRBV4-1
size: .
D: TRBD1
J: TRBJ1-1
DNA: TGCGCCAGCAGTCGAGGACAGGGAACGAACACTGAAGCTTTCTTT
CDR3: CASSRGQGTNTEAFF

V: TRBV28
size: .
D: .
J: TRBJ2-3
DNA: TGTGCCAGTCTAGGGGTCATCACAGATACGCAGTATTTT
CDR3: CASLGVITDTQYF

V: TRBV7-3
size: .
D: TRBD2
J: TRBJ2-2
DNA: TGTGCCAGCAGCTTAAGTGGCGGGGGAGGCACCGGGGAGCTGTTTTTT
CDR3: CASSLSGGGGTGELFF

V: TRBV7-8
size: .
D: .
J: TRBJ1-3
DNA: TGTGCCAGCGGTGGACGGATCTCTGGAAACACCATATATTTT
CDR3: CASGGRISGNTIYF

V: TRBV7-2
size: .
D: .
J: TRBJ1-1
DNA: TGTGCCAGCAGCATCGGCAGGACGAACACTGAAGCTTTCTTT
CDR3: CASSIGRTNTEAFF

V: TRBV7-3
size: .
D: .
J: TRBJ2-2
DNA: TGTGCCAGCAGCTTACAGGGCGCCCCCGGGAGCACCGGGGAGCTGTTTTTT
CDR3: CASSLQGAPGSTGELFF

V: TRBV11-2
size: .
D: .
J: TRBJ2-7
DNA: TGTGCCAGCAGCCTTAAGTCGGGGCCCTACGAGCAGTACTTC
CDR3: CASSLKSGPYEQYF

V: TRBV6-5
size: .
D: TRBD1
J: TRBJ1-5
DNA: TGTGCCAGCAGTTATCTTCCGGGACAGAACAATCAGCCCCAGCATTTT
CDR3: CASSYLPGQNNQPQHF

V: TRBV18
size: once
D: .
J: TRBJ1-5
DNA: TGTGCCAGCTCACCTCCAGGGGATCAGCCCCAGCATTTT
CDR3: CASSPPGDQPQHF

V: TRBV7-2
size: .
D: .
J: TRBJ1-5
DNA: TGTGCCAGCAGTCCCCGGGGGGGCAGGGCAAGCAATCAGCCCCAGCATTTT
CDR3: CASSPRGGRASNQPQHF

V: TRBV2
size: .
D: .
J: TRBJ2-7
DNA: TGTGCCAGCAGTGAAGCGCTCGTAGTTTCCCACGAGCAGTACTTC
CDR3: CASSEALVVSHEQYF

V: TRBV6-6
size: .
D: .
J: TRBJ2-1
DNA: TGTGCCAGCAGCCGACGGCCGCCCTACAATGAGCAGTTCTTC
CDR3: CASSRRPPYNEQFF

V: TRBV7-2
size: .
D: .
J: TRBJ2-2
DNA: TGTGCCAGCAGCTTAGTAAGGGGGGGCCCGACCGGGGAGCTGTTTTTT
CDR3: CASSLVRGGPTGELFF

V: TRBV18
size: once
D: TRBD1
J: TRBJ1-2
DNA: TGTGCCAGCTCACCGACAGGGTCCCAGGCTGGCTACACCTTC
CDR3: CASSPTGSQAGYTF

V: TRBV5-1
size: once
D: .
J: TRBJ2-5
DNA: TGCGCCAGCAGCTTGTCCCGCCAGGTTGGTGAGACCCAGTACTTC
CDR3: CASSLSRQVGETQYF

V: TRBV5-1
size: .
D: .
J: TRBJ1-1
DNA: TGCGCCAGCAGCCTGCCCGACAGGGAAGCTTTCTTT
CDR3: CASSLPDREAFF

V: TRBV11-2
size: .
D: .
J: TRBJ1-5
DNA: TGTGCCAGCAGCTTACTTACCGATCAGCCCCAGCATTTT
CDR3: CASSLLTDQPQHF

V: TRBV7-3
size: .
D: .
J: TRBJ2-1
DNA: TGTGCCAGCAGCTCCGGGACCCCCGGGAATGAGCAGTTCTTC
CDR3: CASSSGTPGNEQFF

V: TRBV6-5
size: .
D: .
J: TRBJ1-6
DNA: TGTGCCAGCAGCGAGGTGGCTAGTAATTCACCCCTCCACTTT
CDR3: CASSEVASNSPLHF

V: TRBV18
size: .
D: .
J: TRBJ2-1
DNA: TGTGCCAGTACCGGGTCGGCGGACTCCTACAATGAGCAGTTCTTC
CDR3: CASTGSADSYNEQFF

V: TRBV2
size: .
D: .
J: TRBJ1-5
DNA: TGTGCCAGCACCGTCCAGGGTCCGCCCCAGCATTTT
CDR3: CASTVQGPPQHF

V: TRBV5-1
size: few
D: .
J: TRBJ2-5
DNA: TGCGCCAGCAGCTCCACAGGGACCGGCGTTGAGACCCAGTACTTC
CDR3: CASSSTGTGVETQYF

V: TRBV5-4
size: .
D: TRBD1
J: TRBJ2-7
DNA: TGTGCCAGCAGCTCCCAGACAGGGATTAACTCCTACGAGCAGTACTTC
CDR3: CASSSQTGINSYEQYF

V: TRBV9
size: .
D: TRBD1
J: TRBJ1-2
DNA: TGTGCCAGCAGTCGGACAGGGGTTTTTGCCGACTATGGCTACACCTTC
CDR3: CASSRTGVFADYGYTF

V: TRBV7-9
size: .
D: .
J: TRBJ1-5
DNA: TGTGCCAGCAGCTGGGGGGCGGATAGCAATCAGCCCCAGCATTTT
CDR3: CASSWGADSNQPQHF

V: TRBV20-1
size: .
D: TRBD1
J: TRBJ1-2
DNA: TGCAGTGCTAGATCGACAGGGAATAGCACCTTC
CDR3: CSARSTGNSTF

V: TRBV14
size: .
D: .
J: TRBJ1-5
DNA: TGTGCCAGCAGCCAACAGAGTCATCAGCCCCAGCATTTT
CDR3: CASSQQSHQPQHF

V: TRBV5-1
size: .
D: TRBD1
J: TRBJ1-2
DNA: TGCGCCAGCAGCCCCGCCGGGGACAGGGGGGGCTATGGCTACACCTTC
CDR3: CASSPAGDRGGYGYTF

V: TRBV28
size: .
D: .
J: TRBJ1-2
DNA: TGCGCCAGCAGTTTTGGGGGAAACAGGGACGCTGGATACTATGGCTACACCTTC
CDR3: CASSFGGNRDAGYYGYTF

V: TRBV7-9
size: .
D: .
J: TRBJ1-1
DNA: TGTGCCAGCAGCCCCCTCAGGGGAAAAGGGGACACTGAAGCTTTCTTT
CDR3: CASSPLRGKGDTEAFF

V: TRBV19
size: .
D: .
J: TRBJ1-4
DNA: TGTGCCAGTAACAGGACACCTAATGAAAAACTGTTTTTT
CDR3: CASNRTPNEKLFF